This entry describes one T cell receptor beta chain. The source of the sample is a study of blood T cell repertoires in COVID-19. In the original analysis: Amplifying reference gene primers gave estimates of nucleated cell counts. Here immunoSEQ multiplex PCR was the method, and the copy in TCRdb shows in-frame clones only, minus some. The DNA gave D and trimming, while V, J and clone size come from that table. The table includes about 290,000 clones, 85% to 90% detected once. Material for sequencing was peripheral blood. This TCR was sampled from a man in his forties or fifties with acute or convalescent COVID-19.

CDR3 protein: CASSLGQGYSYNSPLHF. CDR3 nucleotide sequence: TGTGCCAGCAGCTTGGGACAGGGCTACTCCTATAATTCACCCCTCCACTTT. The chain couples TRBV5-6 to TRBJ1-6; 7 bases line up with TRBD1. J lost 0 bases, V lost 0 bases, and 3 bases had no gene match. Germline V gene data show CDR1 as SGHDT and CDR2 as YYEEEE. This CDR3 is 17 amino acids long.